These 10 T cell receptor beta chains were sequenced from one sample in a study of T cell responses to AZD1222 COVID-19 vaccine. Measured with immunoSEQ multiplex PCR; TCRdb has only the in-frame clones, and not every one. The sample holds 84,000 or so clones, 70% to 90% seen once. The starting material was peripheral blood, obtained on day 0 of AZD1222 vaccination. All receptors come from an adult in good health.

The chain combines TRBV7-9 with TRBJ2-4, with D possibly matching TRBD1 (5 bases). V was pared by 8 bases and J by 0 bases, with 11 bases between. This CDR3 is built from 14 residues. The germline gives CDR1 SEHNR, CDR2 FQNEAQ (reference sequence). CDR3 nucleotide sequence: TGTGCCAGCTTGCAGGGCTTAGCCAAAAACATTCAGTACTTC. Translated, it gives CASLQGLAKNIQYF.

This clone was recorded only once. This chain joins TRBV19 and TRBJ2-1; maybe TRBD1 (5 bases). The CDR3 covers 15 residues. In germline, CDR1 is LNHDA, CDR2 SQIVND (reference sequence). The V end was cut by 8 bases, the J end by 0 bases, with 14 bases between. The CDR3, as DNA: TGTGCCAGTGGCCTAGGGGTAGGCTCCTACAATGAGCAGTTCTTC. It is translated as CASGLGVGSYNEQFF.

The chain has TRBV28 and TRBJ1-2; D call uncertain. Germline V gives CDR1 MDHEN, CDR2 SYDVKM. The ends were cut back, 4 bases at V and 9 bases at J, with 9 bases in the middle. The CDR3 is 11 amino acids. For the CDR3, the DNA is TGTGCCAGCAGTTCCTTCAGGAGCTACACCTTC. It codes for CASSSFRSYTF.

This chain joins TRBV5-6 and TRBJ2-7; D perhaps matches TRBD2 (5 bases). Germline V lookup: CDR1 SGHDT, CDR2 YYEEEE. CDR3 length: 11 residues. V lost 0 bases to trimming and J lost 7 bases, with 5 bases between them. The CDR3 protein is CASSLAGEQYF. The CDR3 DNA is TGTGCCAGCAGCTTGGCGGGGGAGCAGTACTTC.

The genes are TRBV7-2 and TRBJ2-3, with D unresolved. V lost 5 bases and J 5 bases, leaving 11 bases between the germline ends. Germline lookup yields CDR1 SGHTA and CDR2 FQGNSA. The length of the CDR3 is 13 residues. The CDR3 here is CASSPVPGDTQYF. In DNA, the CDR3 is TGTGCCAGCAGCCCCGTCCCGGGAGATACGCAGTATTTT.

V gene TRBV7-2 combines with J gene TRBJ2-7, with D tentatively TRBD1 or TRBD2 (6 bases each). Trimming cost V 0 bases and J 4 bases, with 19 bases left between them. CDR3 size: 17 residues. Germline values: CDR1 SGHTA, CDR2 FQGNSA. In DNA, the CDR3 is TGTGCCAGCAGCTTAGCTATGGGGGGACACACGAGGTACGAGCAGTACTTC. Amino acids: CASSLAMGGHTRYEQYF.

The gene calls are TRBV5-1 and TRBJ2-7; D not resolved. The CDR3 is 14 residues long. Germline V lookup: CDR1 SGHRS, CDR2 YFSETQ. The V end lost 1 base, the J end lost 0 bases, and 8 bases lay between the germline ends. CDR3 in amino acids: CASSLPDHSYEQYF. In DNA form, the CDR3 reads TGCGCCAGCAGCTTGCCCGATCACTCCTACGAGCAGTACTTC. The full variable domain, in which reference TRBV5-1 and TRBJ2-7 provide the parts outside the CDR3, is KAGVTQTPRYLIKTRGQQVTLSCSPISGHRSVSWYQQTPGQGLQFLFEYFSETQRNKGNFPGRFSGRQFSNSRSEMNVSTLELGDSALYLCASSLPDHSYEQYFGPGTRLTVT.

J is TRBJ2-2 and V is TRBV5-1; TRBD1 matches at 7 bases. Germline V gene sequence: CDR1 SGHRS, CDR2 YFSETQ. This CDR3 spans 15 amino acids. V trimming: 2 bases; J trimming: 1 base; junction bases outside the gene matches: 2. The CDR3 DNA reads TGCGCCAGCAGCTTCCGACAGGGGAACACCGGGGAGCTGTTTTTT. Translated, it gives CASSFRQGNTGELFF.

The genes are TRBV7-2 and TRBJ2-5; D might be TRBD2 (6 bases). The CDR3 spans 15 residues. Germline V lookup: CDR1 SGHTA, CDR2 FQGNSA. Deletions cut 8 bases from V and 5 bases from J, with 21 bases between. CDR3 DNA sequence: TGTGCCAGCCTCGTTGGTAGCGGCCTGAGCGAGACCCAGTACTTC. It specifies CASLVGSGLSETQYF.

V gene TRBV20-1 combines with J gene TRBJ2-1; D ambiguous. This CDR3 has 11 amino acids. CDR1 DFQATT and CDR2 SNEGSKA come from the germline V gene (reference sequence). The V gene lost 6 bases and the J gene lost 8 bases, with 11 bases spanning the gap. CDR3 in amino acids: CSAFPSYEQFF. The CDR3 nucleotides are TGCAGTGCGTTTCCGAGCTATGAGCAGTTCTTC.